This T cell receptor (beta chain) is drawn from a study of blood T cell repertoires in COVID-19. TCRdb keeps only in-frame clones here, not all; method: immunoSEQ multiplex PCR. The sample lists about 190,000 clones; around 80% were seen once. The CDR3 runs to 14 residues. Trimming left V 2 bases short and J 2 bases short, with 9 bases between. Germline V CDR1 and CDR2: ENHRY, SYGVKD. This clonotype originated in an elderly woman with active or convalescent COVID-19. The chain couples TRBV10-3 to TRBJ2-5; maybe TRBD1 (5 bases). Sequenced material: peripheral blood. CDR3 sequence (DNA): TGTGCCATCAGTGAGGGGGCAGCTCAAGAGACCCAGTACTTC. It is translated as CAISEGAAQETQYF.